Below are 5 T cell receptor beta chains sequenced from a single sample in a study of identical twins. TCRdb re-called the 5' RACE reads with MiXCR, one entry per CDR3 protein. The table records hundreds of thousands of distinct CDR3 sequences, about 18% of them present only once. In addition, the sample was reused for a study of T cells expressing NK-cell markers.

Sequences were obtained from PBMCs. These receptors all come from a woman in her late teens or twenties in good health.

The chain has TRBV3-1 and TRBJ2-1; 7 bases agree with TRBD2. CDR1 LGHDT and CDR2 YNNKEL come from the germline V gene (reference sequence). The CDR3 sequence is 15 residues long. The J segment lost 4 bases and the V segment lost 0 bases, leaving 3 bases of the junction unmatched. The CDR3 bases are TGTGCCAGCAGCCAAGAGGGACTACAATACAATGAGCAGTTCTTC. Translation: CASSQEGLQYNEQFF.

This clonotype was seen more than once but under ten times. V gene TRBV6-1 combines with J gene TRBJ2-3; D is possibly TRBD2 (5 bases). Trimming removed 8 bases at V and 0 bases at J, with 12 bases between. Germline V gene sequence: CDR1 MNHNS, CDR2 SASEGT. The CDR3 length is 14 residues. This CDR3 is CASREGLSTDTQYF. The CDR3 DNA reads as TGTGCCAGCCGGGAAGGACTGAGCACAGATACGCAGTATTTT.

The chain combines TRBV5-1 with TRBJ2-7, with no clear D. This CDR3 is built from 11 residues. Germline CDR1 is SGHRS and CDR2 is YFSETQ. V dropped 2 bases and J dropped 5 bases, with 5 bases sitting between them. The CDR3 reads CASSFLNEQYF. CDR3 DNA: TGCGCCAGCAGCTTCCTTAACGAGCAGTACTTC.

The V and J genes are TRBV20-1 and TRBJ2-3; D might be TRBD2 (6 bases). CDR3 length equals 16 residues. Germline CDR1 and CDR2: DFQATT and SNEGSKA (reference sequence). V lost 5 bases, J lost 2 bases, and 20 bases lay in between. CDR3 residues: CSAVRLGSGLTDTQYF. The CDR3 DNA reads TGCAGTGCTGTACGACTAGGCAGCGGCCTCACAGATACGCAGTATTTT.

The J gene is TRBJ2-6, the V gene TRBV11-1; TRBD1 is a possible D gene (6 bases). Per the germline V gene, CDR1 is SGHAT and CDR2 is FQDESV (reference sequence). CDR3 length: 19 amino acids. V shed 4 bases and J shed 0 bases, with 19 bases lying between them. The CDR3 sequence is CASSSPRGTGSSGANVLTF. The CDR3 DNA follows: TGTGCCAGCAGCTCCCCTAGGGGGACGGGGAGCTCTGGGGCCAACGTCCTGACTTTC.